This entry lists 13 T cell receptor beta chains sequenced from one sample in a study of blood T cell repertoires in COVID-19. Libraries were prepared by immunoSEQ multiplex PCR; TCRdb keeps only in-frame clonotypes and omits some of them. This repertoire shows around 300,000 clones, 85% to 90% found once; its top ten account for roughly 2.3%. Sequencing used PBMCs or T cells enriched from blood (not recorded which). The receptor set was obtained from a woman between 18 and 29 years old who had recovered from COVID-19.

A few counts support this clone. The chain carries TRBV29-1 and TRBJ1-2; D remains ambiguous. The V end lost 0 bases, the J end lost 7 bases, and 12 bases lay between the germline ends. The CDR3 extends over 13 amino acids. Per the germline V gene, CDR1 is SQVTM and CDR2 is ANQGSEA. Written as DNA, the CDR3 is TGCAGCGTTGAAGATCTAGCTACTGGTGGCTACACCTTC. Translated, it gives CSVEDLATGGYTF.

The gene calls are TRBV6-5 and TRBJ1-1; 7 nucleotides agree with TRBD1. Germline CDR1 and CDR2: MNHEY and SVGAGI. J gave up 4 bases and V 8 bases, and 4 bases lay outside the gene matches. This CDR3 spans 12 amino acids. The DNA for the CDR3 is TGTGCCAGCTACAGGGGAATCACTGAAGCTTTCTTT. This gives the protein CASYRGITEAFF.

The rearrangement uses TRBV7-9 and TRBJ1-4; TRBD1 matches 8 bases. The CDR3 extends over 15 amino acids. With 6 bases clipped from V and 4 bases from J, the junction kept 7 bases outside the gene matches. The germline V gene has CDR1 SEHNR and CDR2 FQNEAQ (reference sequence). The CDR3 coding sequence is TGTGCCAGCAGTAGTACAGGGGGAGGTAATGAAAAACTGTTTTTT. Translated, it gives CASSSTGGGNEKLFF.

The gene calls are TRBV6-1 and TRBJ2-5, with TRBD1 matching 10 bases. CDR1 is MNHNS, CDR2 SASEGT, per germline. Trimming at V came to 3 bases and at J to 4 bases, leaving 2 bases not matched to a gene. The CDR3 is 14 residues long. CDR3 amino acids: CASSETGGGETQYF. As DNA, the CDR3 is TGTGCCAGCAGTGAGACAGGGGGCGGAGAGACCCAGTACTTC.

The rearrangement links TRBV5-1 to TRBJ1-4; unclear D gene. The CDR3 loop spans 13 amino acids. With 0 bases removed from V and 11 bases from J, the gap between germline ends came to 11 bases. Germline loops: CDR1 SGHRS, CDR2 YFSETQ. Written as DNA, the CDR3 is TGCGCCAGCAGCTTGGGTGATCTCGGGAAACTGTTTTTT. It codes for CASSLGDLGKLFF.

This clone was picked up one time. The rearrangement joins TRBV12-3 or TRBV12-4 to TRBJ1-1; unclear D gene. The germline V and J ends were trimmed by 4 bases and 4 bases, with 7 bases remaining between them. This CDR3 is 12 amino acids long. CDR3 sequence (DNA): TGTGCCAGCAGTTCACCGAGCACTGAAGCTTTCTTT. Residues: CASSSPSTEAFF.

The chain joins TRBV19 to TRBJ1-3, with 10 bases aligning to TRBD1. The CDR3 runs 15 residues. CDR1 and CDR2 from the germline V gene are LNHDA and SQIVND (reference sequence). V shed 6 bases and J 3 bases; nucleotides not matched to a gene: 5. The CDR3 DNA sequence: TGTGCCAGTAGACGGGACAGGGGCAATGGAAACACCATATATTTT. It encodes CASRRDRGNGNTIYF.

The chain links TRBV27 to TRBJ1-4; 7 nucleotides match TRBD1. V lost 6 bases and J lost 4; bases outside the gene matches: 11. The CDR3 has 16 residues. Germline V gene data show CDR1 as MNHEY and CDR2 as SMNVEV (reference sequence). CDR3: CASRRGPARRNEKLFF. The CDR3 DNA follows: TGTGCCAGCAGGAGGGGGCCCGCTCGGCGTAATGAAAAACTGTTTTTT.

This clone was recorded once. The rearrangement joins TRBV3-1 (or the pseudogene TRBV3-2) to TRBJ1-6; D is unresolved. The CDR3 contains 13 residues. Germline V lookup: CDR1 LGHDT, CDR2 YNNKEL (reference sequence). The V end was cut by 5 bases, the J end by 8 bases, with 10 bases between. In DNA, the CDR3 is TGTGCCAGCAGCTTCCGCCGGGATTCACCCCTCCACTTT. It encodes CASSFRRDSPLHF.

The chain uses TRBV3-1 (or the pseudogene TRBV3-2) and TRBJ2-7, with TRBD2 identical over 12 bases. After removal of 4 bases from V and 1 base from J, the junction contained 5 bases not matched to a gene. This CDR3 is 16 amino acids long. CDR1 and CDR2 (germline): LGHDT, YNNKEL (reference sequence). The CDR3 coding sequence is TGTGCCAGCAGCCTCTGGACTAGCGGGGTATCCTACGAGCAGTACTTC. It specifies CASSLWTSGVSYEQYF.

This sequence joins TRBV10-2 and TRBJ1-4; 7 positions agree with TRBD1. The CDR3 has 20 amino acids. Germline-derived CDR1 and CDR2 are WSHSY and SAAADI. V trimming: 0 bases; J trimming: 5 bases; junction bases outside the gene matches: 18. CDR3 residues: CASSESTGDPYKLPNEKLFF. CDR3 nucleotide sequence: TGCGCCAGCAGTGAGTCAACAGGGGACCCTTACAAACTGCCGAATGAAAAACTGTTTTTT.

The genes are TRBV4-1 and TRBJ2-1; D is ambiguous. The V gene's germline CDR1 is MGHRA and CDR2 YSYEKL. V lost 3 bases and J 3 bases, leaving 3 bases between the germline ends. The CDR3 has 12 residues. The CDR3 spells CASSHLYNEQFF. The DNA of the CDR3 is TGCGCCAGCAGCCATCTCTACAATGAGCAGTTCTTC.

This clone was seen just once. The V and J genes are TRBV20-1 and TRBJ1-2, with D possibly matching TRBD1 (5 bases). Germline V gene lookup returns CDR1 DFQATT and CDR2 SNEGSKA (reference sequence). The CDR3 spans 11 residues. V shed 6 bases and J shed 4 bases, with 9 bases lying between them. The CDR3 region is CSALDTYGYTF. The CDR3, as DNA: TGCAGTGCCCTGGACACCTATGGCTACACCTTC.